A selection of T cell receptor beta chains follows, all from one sample in a study of T cell responses to AZD1222 COVID-19 vaccine. Assay used: immunoSEQ multiplex PCR; TCRdb lists only in-frame clones, some missing. The sample carries some 150,000 clones, about nine tenths recorded once. Sequences were derived from peripheral blood, sampled on day 0 of MenACWY control vaccination. All receptors derive from an adult in good health. Each CDR3 is given with its conserved first and last residue. The D gene is left open where the match is weak. The size field is filled for only some rows; it gives once, few, many or a size class.

J gene	D gene	clone size	V gene	CDR3 protein	CDR3 DNA
TRBJ1-2	TRBD1	few	TRBV11-3	CASSLTGVGGYTF	TGTGCCAGCAGCTTAACAGGGGTCGGGGGCTACACCTTC
TRBJ1-6	TRBD1	-	TRBV28	CASQPGQGRGNSPLHF	TGTGCCAGCCAACCGGGACAGGGCCGTGGAAATTCACCCCTCCACTTT
TRBJ2-5	TRBD2	-	TRBV7-6	CASSLESGGGLETQYF	TGTGCCAGCAGCTTGGAGAGCGGGGGGGGTTTGGAGACCCAGTACTTC
TRBJ1-5	-	-	TRBV10-3	CAISESAGYAPDQPQHF	TGTGCCATCAGTGAGTCTGCAGGATATGCCCCGGATCAGCCCCAGCATTTT
TRBJ1-1	-	-	TRBV19	CASSLTEGAEAFF	TGTGCCAGTTCGCTAACAGAGGGCGCTGAAGCTTTCTTT
TRBJ2-1	TRBD1	-	TRBV7-2	CASSLGRDRGYNEQFF	TGTGCCAGCAGCCTGGGCCGGGACAGGGGTTACAATGAGCAGTTCTTC
TRBJ1-2	TRBD1	-	TRBV6-5	CASTRDRGNGYTF	TGTGCCAGCACCCGGGACAGGGGTAATGGCTACACCTTC
TRBJ2-1	TRBD2	-	TRBV5-4	CASSGTGTSGINEQFF	TGTGCCAGCAGCGGGACCGGGACTAGCGGGATAAATGAGCAGTTCTTC
TRBJ1-2	-	-	TRBV12-5	CASLRGAGSGYTF	TGTGCTAGCTTGAGGGGGGCTGGGTCTGGCTACACCTTC
TRBJ2-7	-	-	TRBV5-1	CASSLSGNYEQYF	TGCGCCAGCAGCTTGTCGGGGAACTACGAGCAGTACTTC
TRBJ2-6	-	-	TRBV4-3	CASSQQERGDGANVLTF	TGCGCCAGCAGCCAACAGGAAAGGGGGGATGGGGCCAACGTCCTGACTTTC
TRBJ1-4	TRBD1	few	TRBV10-3	CAISPSTGGNEKLFF	TGTGCCATCAGTCCGTCAACAGGGGGAAATGAAAAACTGTTTTTT
TRBJ1-1	-	-	TRBV7-3	CASSPRAGAATEAFF	TGTGCCAGCAGCCCCCGGGCAGGGGCGGCCACTGAAGCTTTCTTT
TRBJ2-7	-	-	TRBV10-3	CASGLVGEQYF	TGTGCCAGCGGGCTGGTCGGCGAGCAGTACTTC
TRBJ2-1	TRBD2	-	TRBV15	CATRSSGRAAYNEQFF	TGTGCCACCAGGTCCAGCGGGAGGGCCGCCTACAATGAGCAGTTCTTC